The 6 T cell receptor beta chains given below trace back to one sample, sequenced in a study of tumor and adjacent non-tumor tissue in lung cancer. A modified ARM-PCR protocol with three rounds of nested PCR amplified TCRbeta. TCRdb used MiXCR to reprocess the multiplex PCR reads, holding one entry per CDR3 protein. Among just over 200,000 distinct CDR3 sequences, 71% were seen once, and the ten largest hold 20% to 25%. The template was RNA from unsorted bulk tissue. Sequenced sample: lung tumor tissue. The receptors originated from a man in his 60s with non-small cell lung cancer.

Turning to this clonotype: The junction departs from the called germline gene at one end, perhaps through a read error. The chain links TRBV30 to TRBJ2-7, with D perhaps TRBD1 (6 bases). The CDR3 has 12 residues. Germline-derived CDR1 and CDR2 are GTSNPN and SVGIG (reference sequence). CDR3 in amino acids: CGWSIQGYEQYF. The CDR3 DNA follows: TGTGGCTGGAGTATACAGGGTTACGAGCAGTACTTC.

This clonotype was seen many times. The chain uses TRBV11-3 and TRBJ1-3; the D is unclear. The CDR3 length is 15 residues. Trimming stripped 2 bases from V and 0 bases from J, with 8 bases between. Germline lookup yields CDR1 SGHNT and CDR2 YENEEA. The CDR3 bases are TGTGCCAGCAGCTTACGGATATCCTCTGGAAACACCATATATTTT. Translated, it gives CASSLRISSGNTIYF.

This clonotype was found once. An end of the junction does not agree with germline; a read error may underlie this. The chain couples TRBV5-1 to TRBJ2-7; TRBD1 is a possible D gene (6 bases). Germline assignment: CDR1 SGHRS and CDR2 YFSETQ. The CDR3 covers 12 residues. The chain's CDR3 is CASSSDSYEQYF. The CDR3 DNA reads TGCGCCAGCAGCTCGGACAGTTACGAACAGTACTTC.

As for this clonotype: Mismatch with germline at one junction end may stem from a read error. The J gene is TRBJ2-1, the V gene TRBV11-1; either TRBD1 or TRBD2 may fit D (5 bases each). The CDR3 consists of 15 residues. CDR1 and CDR2 (germline): SGHAT, FQDESV (reference sequence). The DNA for the CDR3 is TGTGTCAGCAGCCCCTGGACTCTTAGGGGTAATGAGCAGTTCTTC. Amino acid sequence: CVSSPWTLRGNEQFF.

This clonotype was seen more than once but under ten times. The chain is built from TRBV7-8 and TRBJ1-5; TRBD1 is a possible D gene (5 bases). With 5 bases removed from V and 0 bases from J, the gap between germline ends came to 11 bases. The CDR3 contains 15 residues. Germline V gene sequence: CDR1 SGHVS, CDR2 FQNEAQ. The CDR3 protein is CASSGTGYSNQPQHF. DNA of the CDR3: TGTGCCAGCAGCGGCACAGGATATAGCAATCAGCCCCAGCATTTT.

Comments on this clonotype: Being one base from a much bigger clone, this may be a read error. The chain combines TRBV29-1 with TRBJ2-5; 8 bases are shared with TRBD2. After removal of 5 bases from V and 4 bases from J, the junction contained 24 bases not matched to a gene. CDR1 SQVTM and CDR2 ANQGSEA come from the germline V gene. This CDR3 contains 19 residues. This chain's CDR3 is CSVIEAGMTSESFIETQYF. Written as DNA, the CDR3 is TGCAGCGTTATTGAGGCAGGGATGACTAGCGAGAGTTTTATAGAGACCCAGTACTTC.